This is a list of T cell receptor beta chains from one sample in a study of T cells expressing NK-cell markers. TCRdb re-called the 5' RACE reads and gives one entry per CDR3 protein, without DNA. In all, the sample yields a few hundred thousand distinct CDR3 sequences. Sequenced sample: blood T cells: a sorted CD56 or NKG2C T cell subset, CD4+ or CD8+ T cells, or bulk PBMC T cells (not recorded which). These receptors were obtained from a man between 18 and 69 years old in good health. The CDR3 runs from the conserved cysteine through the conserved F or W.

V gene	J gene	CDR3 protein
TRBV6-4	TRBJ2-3	CASSDRGGHTDTQYF
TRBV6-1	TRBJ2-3	CASRERRLSTDTQYF
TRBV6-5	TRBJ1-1	CASSYRKGVTEAFF
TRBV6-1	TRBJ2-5	CASSVYLETQYF
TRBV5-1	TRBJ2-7	CASSFDSPLSYEQYF
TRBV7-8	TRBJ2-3	CASSINTGGTDTQYF
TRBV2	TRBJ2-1	CASSDRGGGDYNEQFF
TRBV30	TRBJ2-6	CAWSWGARDVLTF
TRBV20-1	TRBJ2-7	CSAILADYYEQYF
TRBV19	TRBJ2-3	CASSRLLSGTDTQYF
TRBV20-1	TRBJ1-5	CSASGQGRNQPQHF
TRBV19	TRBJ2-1	CASTASLAHEQFF
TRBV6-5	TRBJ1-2	CASSIRPGPFLGGGYTF
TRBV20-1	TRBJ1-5	CSARRQGALSNQPQHF
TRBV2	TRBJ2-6	CASRRLVGANVLTF
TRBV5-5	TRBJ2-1	CASSRRDYNEQFF
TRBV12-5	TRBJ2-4	CASGLVTGGASFAKNIQYF
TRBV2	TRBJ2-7	CASSLGQGFNYEQYF
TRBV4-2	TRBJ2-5	CASSPDRGRQETQYF
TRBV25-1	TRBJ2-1	CASSEYGRGGKNEQFF
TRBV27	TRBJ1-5	CASSLVAGGNQPQHF
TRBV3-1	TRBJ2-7	CASSQDLLSYEQYF
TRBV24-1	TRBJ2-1	CATSRSGGALNEQFF
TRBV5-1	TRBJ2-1	CASSRGIGEQFF
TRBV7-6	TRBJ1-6	CASSSSGASPLHF
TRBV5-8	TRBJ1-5	CASSLGDRQGEPQHF